This T cell receptor (beta chain) was observed in a study of control samples from healthy donors and cancer patients. TCRdb's table, derived via immunoSEQ multiplex PCR, lists solely in-frame clones and lacks some. The sample holds some 89,000 clones, around 85% seen once. This sequence was found in a woman aged 35 to 49 in good health. The specimen was blood.

In nucleotides, the CDR3 is TGTGCCAGCAGCTTAGGTCAGTTTGAGAATGAGCAGTTCTTC. Residues: CASSLGQFENEQFF. This sequence joins TRBV5-6 and TRBJ2-1, with D uncertain. V shed 2 bases and J shed 7 bases, with 13 bases lying between them. The CDR3 length is 14 residues. Germline V gene lookup returns CDR1 SGHDT and CDR2 YYEEEE.